This passage covers 9 T cell receptor beta chains from one sample sequenced in a study of cytomegalovirus exposure and HLA in healthy donors. In the PCR, 60 Vbeta and 13 Jbeta primers were used. Measured with immunoSEQ multiplex PCR; TCRdb has only the in-frame clones, and not every one. The sample records about 210,000 clones, roughly 87% being singletons. The sample comprised PBMCs. The source of these receptors is a boy aged 2 to 9 in good health and CMV-seronegative.

This clone showed up just a few times. This sequence joins TRBV6-6 and TRBJ1-3; D is perhaps TRBD1 (6 bases). The CDR3 is made up of 13 amino acids. The V end lost 6 bases, the J end lost 2 bases, and 8 bases lay between the germline ends. The germline V gene encodes CDR1 MNHNY and CDR2 SVGAGI (reference sequence). CDR3 residues: CASRAGAGNTIYF. The CDR3 nucleotides read TGTGCCAGCAGAGCAGGGGCTGGAAACACCATATATTTT.

The V call is TRBV5-1, the J call TRBJ2-1; tentatively, D is TRBD1 (6 bases). Germline CDR1 is SGHRS and CDR2 is YFSETQ. Trimming shortened V by 4 bases and J by 9 bases, and 32 bases separated the two germline ends. The CDR3 sequence is 19 residues long. This CDR3 reads CASSQLGPRSGAVYGEQFF. DNA for the CDR3: TGCGCCAGCAGCCAGCTCGGGCCACGGTCAGGGGCCGTATACGGTGAGCAGTTCTTC.

The CDR3 spells CATLGLGTAYGYTF. CDR3 nucleotides: TGTGCCACCTTGGGACTCGGGACGGCTTATGGCTACACCTTC. The V and J genes are TRBV2 and TRBJ1-2; possibly TRBD1 for D (5 bases). V lost 10 bases, J lost 5 bases, and 20 bases lay in between. The CDR3 is 14 residues long. The germline V gene has CDR1 SNHLY and CDR2 FYNNEI.

This chain joins TRBV7-3 and TRBJ1-1; 7 bases fit TRBD1. From germline, CDR1 is SGHTA and CDR2 FQGTGA. The CDR3 runs to 17 residues. The V gene end was trimmed by 1 base and the J gene end by 8 bases; junction bases not matched to a gene: 16. The CDR3 loop is CASSLILDRPSKQEAFF. For the CDR3, the DNA is TGTGCCAGCAGCTTAATTCTGGACAGGCCCTCCAAGCAAGAAGCTTTCTTT. The entire variable domain, with the rest obtained from reference TRBV7-3 and TRBJ1-1, is as follows: GAGVSQTPSNKVTEKGKYVELRCDPISGHTALYWYRQSLGQGPEFLIYFQGTGAADDSGLPNDRFFAVRPEGSVSTLKIQRTERGDSAVYLCASSLILDRPSKQEAFFGQGTRLTVV.

The V call is TRBV28, the J call TRBJ2-3; no clear D. The CDR3 sequence is 15 residues long. CDR1 and CDR2 from the germline V gene are MDHEN and SYDVKM. Trimming removed 2 bases at V and 1 base at J, with 10 bases between. The CDR3 reads CASSLDTGGTDTQYF. CDR3 bases: TGTGCCAGCAGTTTAGATACTGGAGGCACAGATACGCAGTATTTT.

This chain uses TRBV7-3 with TRBJ2-1; 7 nucleotides match TRBD2. The CDR3 runs to 15 residues. CDR1 SGHTA and CDR2 FQGTGA come from the germline V gene. V gave up 3 bases and J gave up 3 bases; unmatched junction bases: 5. The DNA of the CDR3 is TGTGCCAGCAGCTTGGGGGGAGGGAGCTACAATGAGCAGTTCTTC. It translates to CASSLGGGSYNEQFF.

J is TRBJ2-2 and V is TRBV9; D is unclear. This CDR3 region has 12 residues. Germline CDR1 and CDR2: SGDLS and YYNGEE. V dropped 4 bases and J dropped 5 bases, with 6 bases sitting between them. The CDR3 loop reads CASSTPTGELFF. The CDR3, as DNA: TGTGCCAGCAGCACACCGACCGGGGAGCTGTTTTTT.

The chain links TRBV5-1 to TRBJ2-5; TRBD2 aligns across 14 bases. CDR1 is SGHRS and CDR2 is YFSETQ in the germline V gene. V shed 0 bases and J 5 bases; nucleotides not matched to a gene: 6. The CDR3 sequence is 17 residues long. DNA of the CDR3: TGCGCCAGCAGCTTGGGCGGGACTAGCGGGAGTTATGAGACCCAGTACTTC. Its translation: CASSLGGTSGSYETQYF.

The rearrangement joins TRBV11-3 to TRBJ2-1; 7 bases map to TRBD1. CDR3 size: 14 residues. CDR1 is SGHNT, CDR2 YENEEA, per germline. The V gene end was trimmed by 4 bases and the J gene end by 5 bases; junction bases not matched to a gene: 5. CDR3 nucleotides: TGTGCCAGCAGCTCCCGGGACAGACACAATGAGCAGTTCTTC. This translates into CASSSRDRHNEQFF.